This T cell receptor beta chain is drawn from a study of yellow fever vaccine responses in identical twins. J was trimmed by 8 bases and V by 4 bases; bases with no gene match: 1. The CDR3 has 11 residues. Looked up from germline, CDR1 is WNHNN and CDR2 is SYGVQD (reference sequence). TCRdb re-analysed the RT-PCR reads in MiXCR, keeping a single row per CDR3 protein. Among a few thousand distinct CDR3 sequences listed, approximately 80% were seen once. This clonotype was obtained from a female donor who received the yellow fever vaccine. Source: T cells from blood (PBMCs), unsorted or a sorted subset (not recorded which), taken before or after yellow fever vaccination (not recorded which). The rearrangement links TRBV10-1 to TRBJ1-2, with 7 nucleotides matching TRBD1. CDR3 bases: TGCGCCAGCAGTGGACAGGGCGGCTACACCTTC. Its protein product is CASSGQGGYTF.